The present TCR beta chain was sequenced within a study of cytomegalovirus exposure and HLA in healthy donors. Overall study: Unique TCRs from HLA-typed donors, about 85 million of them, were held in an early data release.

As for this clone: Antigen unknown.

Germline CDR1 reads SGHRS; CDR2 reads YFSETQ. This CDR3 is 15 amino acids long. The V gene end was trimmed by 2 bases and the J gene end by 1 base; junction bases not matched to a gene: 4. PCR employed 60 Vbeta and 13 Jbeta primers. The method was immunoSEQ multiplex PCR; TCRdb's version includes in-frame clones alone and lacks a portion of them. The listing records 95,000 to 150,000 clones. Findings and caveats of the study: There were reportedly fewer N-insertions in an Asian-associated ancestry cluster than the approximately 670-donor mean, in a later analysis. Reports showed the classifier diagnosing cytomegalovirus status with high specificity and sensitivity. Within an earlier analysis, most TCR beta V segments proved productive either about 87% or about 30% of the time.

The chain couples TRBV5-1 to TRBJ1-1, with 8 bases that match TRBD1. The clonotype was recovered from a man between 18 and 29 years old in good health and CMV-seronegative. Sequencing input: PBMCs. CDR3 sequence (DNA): TGCGCCAGCAGCTTTAAAGGACAGGGGAACACTGAAGCTTTCTTT. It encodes CASSFKGQGNTEAFF. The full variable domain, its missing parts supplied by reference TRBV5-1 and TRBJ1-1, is KAGVTQTPRYLIKTRGQQVTLSCSPISGHRSVSWYQQTPGQGLQFLFEYFSETQRNKGNFPGRFSGRQFSNSRSEMNVSTLELGDSALYLCASSFKGQGNTEAFFGQGTRLTVV.